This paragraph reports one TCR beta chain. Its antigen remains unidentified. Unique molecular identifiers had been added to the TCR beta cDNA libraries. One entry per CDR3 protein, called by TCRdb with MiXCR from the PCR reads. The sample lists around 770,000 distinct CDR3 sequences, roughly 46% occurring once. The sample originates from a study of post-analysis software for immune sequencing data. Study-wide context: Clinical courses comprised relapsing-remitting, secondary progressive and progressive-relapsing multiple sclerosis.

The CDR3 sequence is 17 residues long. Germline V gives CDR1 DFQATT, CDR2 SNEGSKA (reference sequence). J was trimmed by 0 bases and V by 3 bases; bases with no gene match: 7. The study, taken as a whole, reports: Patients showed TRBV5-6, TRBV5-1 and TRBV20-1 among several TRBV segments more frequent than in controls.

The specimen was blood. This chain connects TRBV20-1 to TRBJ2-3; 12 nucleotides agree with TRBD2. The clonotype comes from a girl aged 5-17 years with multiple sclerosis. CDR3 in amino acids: CSARSGTSGPSTDTQYF. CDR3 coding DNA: TGCAGTGCTAGGTCCGGGACTAGCGGGCCCAGCACAGATACGCAGTATTTT.